The 6 T cell receptor beta chains listed next were all sequenced from one sample in a study of regulatory T cells in long-lasting Graves disease. CDR3 regions were amplified by Arm-PCR using iRepertoire HTBI primers to build TCR beta libraries. TCRdb fed the multiplex PCR reads into MiXCR, producing one record per CDR3 protein. This sample yields about 470,000 distinct CDR3 sequences, of which 20% to 25% are seen a single time; approximately 7.8% belongs to the top ten. Time point given: persistent/refractory GD, antithyroid drugs over 5 years with positive TRAb. Making the TCR library involved RNA that had been extracted from PBMCs. Here the sequenced sample was peripheral blood mononuclear cells (PBMCs), taken when the disease was refractory, from a patient treated with antithyroid drugs. These receptors were obtained from a female donor with Graves disease.

The chain recombines TRBV10-2 with TRBJ2-5; unclear D gene. The germline V and J ends were trimmed by 6 bases and 2 bases, with 7 bases remaining between them. CDR1 and CDR2 (germline): WSHSY, SAAADI. This CDR3 is built from 12 residues. The CDR3 spells CASRASQETQYF. The CDR3 DNA follows: TGCGCCAGCAGGGCGTCTCAAGAGACCCAGTACTTC.

There are many counts of this clonotype. This chain links TRBV29-1 with TRBJ1-1; no firm D call. The ends were cut back, 7 bases at V and 2 bases at J, with 14 bases in the middle. The CDR3 runs to 13 residues. The V gene's germline CDR1 is SQVTM and CDR2 ANQGSEA. CDR3 nucleotides: TGCAGCGCAGCTGGCCTATTCAACACTGAAGCTTTCTTT. Encoded protein: CSAAGLFNTEAFF.

This clonotype appeared many times. The genes are TRBV2 and TRBJ1-1; the D gene is possibly TRBD1 (6 bases). This CDR3 spans 17 amino acids. V was clipped by 5 bases and J by 6 bases, with 25 bases between them. The germline CDR1 and CDR2 sequences are SNHLY and FYNNEI. The CDR3 here is CASSTPVGAGVVSEAFF. The CDR3 DNA reads as TGTGCCAGCAGTACACCCGTCGGGGCAGGGGTGGTCTCTGAAGCTTTCTTT.

In this sample, this clonotype turned up many times. J is TRBJ1-5 and V is TRBV6-2 or TRBV6-3, with D uncertain. With 2 bases removed from V and 0 bases from J, the gap between germline ends came to 14 bases. Germline V gene sequence: CDR1 MNHEY, CDR2 SVGEGT. The CDR3 has 17 amino acids. The CDR3 here is CASSYPPSGFSNQPQHF. CDR3 nucleotides: TGTGCCAGCAGTTACCCACCGTCGGGGTTTAGCAATCAGCCCCAGCATTTT.

The gene calls are TRBV6-1 and TRBJ2-2, with 7 bases matching TRBD2. The CDR3 extends over 15 amino acids. CDR1 and CDR2 from the germline V gene are MNHNS and SASEGT. V shed 7 bases, J shed 1 base, and the junction held 6 bases outside the gene matches. Here the CDR3 DNA reads TGTGCCAGCACCCGGGAGGTTCTGAACACCGGGGAGCTGTTTTTT. This encodes CASTREVLNTGELFF.

The chain carries TRBV20-1 and TRBJ2-7; D uncertain. Trimming took off 2 bases at V and 1 base at J, with 12 bases between the two ends. Germline loops: CDR1 DFQATT, CDR2 SNEGSKA (reference sequence). The CDR3 contains 14 residues. The CDR3 region has the DNA TGCAGTGCTAGATGCCAGGCAGAGTCCTACGAGCAGTACTTC. Translating gives CSARCQAESYEQYF.